The present T cell receptor (beta chain) was sequenced within a study of T-cell reconstitution after alpha-beta-depleted transplantation in children. Researchers prepared the TCRbeta library using unique molecular identifiers, the study reports. From the PCR reads, TCRdb called clonotypes with MiXCR, one entry per CDR3 protein. Seen here are roughly 300,000 distinct CDR3 sequences, about a tenth observed once, and the top ten hold 10%. The source material was PBMCs from the stem cell graft donor, sampled from the stem cell graft. This TCR came from a human donor who donated a stem cell graft to a child with SCID.

The CDR3 coding sequence is TGTGCCAGCAGCGCCGGACAGGGCAACTATGGCTACACCTTC. Encoded protein: CASSAGQGNYGYTF. The chain has TRBV5-6 and TRBJ1-2, with TRBD1 identical over 8 bases. Trimming cost V 4 bases and J 2 bases; bases outside gene matches: 4. The CDR3 sequence is 14 residues long. Germline CDR1 reads SGHDT; CDR2 reads YYEEEE.